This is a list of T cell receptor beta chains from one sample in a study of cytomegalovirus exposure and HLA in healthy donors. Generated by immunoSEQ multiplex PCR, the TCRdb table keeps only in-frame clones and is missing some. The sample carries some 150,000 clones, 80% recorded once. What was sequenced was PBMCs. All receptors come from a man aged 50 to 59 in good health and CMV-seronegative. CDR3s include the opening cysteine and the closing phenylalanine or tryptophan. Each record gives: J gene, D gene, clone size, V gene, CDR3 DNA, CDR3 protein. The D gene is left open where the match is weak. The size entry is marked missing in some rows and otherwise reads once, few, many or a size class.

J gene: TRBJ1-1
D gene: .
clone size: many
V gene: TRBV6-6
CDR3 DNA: TGTGCCAGCAGCAGGGACACACTGAACACTGAAGCTTTCTTT
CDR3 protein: CASSRDTLNTEAFF

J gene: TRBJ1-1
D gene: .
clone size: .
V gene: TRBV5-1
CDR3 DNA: TGCGCCAGCAGCTTGGACGGGAGCAACACTGAAGCTTTCTTT
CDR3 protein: CASSLDGSNTEAFF

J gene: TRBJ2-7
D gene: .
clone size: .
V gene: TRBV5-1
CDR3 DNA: TGCGCCAGCAGCTTCGGTAGCGGACCGCTCGAGCAGTACTTC
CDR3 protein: CASSFGSGPLEQYF

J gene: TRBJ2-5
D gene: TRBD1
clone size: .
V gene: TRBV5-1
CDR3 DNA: TGCGCCAGCAGTCGGGACAGCCAAGAGACCCAGTACTTC
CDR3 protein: CASSRDSQETQYF

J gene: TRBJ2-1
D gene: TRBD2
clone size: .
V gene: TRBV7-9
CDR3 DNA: TGTGCCAGCAGCTTACTAGCGGGAGGTTACAATGAGCAGTTCTTC
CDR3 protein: CASSLLAGGYNEQFF

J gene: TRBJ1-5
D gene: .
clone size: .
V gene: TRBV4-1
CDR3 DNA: TGCGCCAGCAGCCAAGAGACCGGGGTAGGGCCCCAGCATTTT
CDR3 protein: CASSQETGVGPQHF

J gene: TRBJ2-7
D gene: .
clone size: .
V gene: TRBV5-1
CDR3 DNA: TGCGCCAGCAGCTTGGAAGGACTAATCTACGAGCAGTACTTC
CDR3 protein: CASSLEGLIYEQYF

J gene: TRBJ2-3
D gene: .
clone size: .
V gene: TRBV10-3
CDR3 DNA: TGTGCCATGAGTCTGGGGGGACCCACAGATACGCAGTATTTT
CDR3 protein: CAMSLGGPTDTQYF

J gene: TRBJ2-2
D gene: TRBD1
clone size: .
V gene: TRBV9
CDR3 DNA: TGTGCCAGCAGCGTCTTTTCCGGGACAGGGGCCACCGGGGAGCTGTTTTTT
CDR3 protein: CASSVFSGTGATGELFF

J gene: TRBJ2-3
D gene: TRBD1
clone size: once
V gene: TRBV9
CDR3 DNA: TGTGCCAGCAGCACAGGGACAGGGTCGCCCACAGATACGCAGTATTTT
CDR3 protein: CASSTGTGSPTDTQYF

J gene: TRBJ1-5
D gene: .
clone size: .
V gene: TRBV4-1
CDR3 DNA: TGCGCCAGCAGCCAAGCAGGGATGGCAGTGGGACAGCCCCAGCATTTT
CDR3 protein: CASSQAGMAVGQPQHF

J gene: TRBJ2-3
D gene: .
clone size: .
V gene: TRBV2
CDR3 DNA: TGTGCCAGCAGGATGGAGGGGGCTTTCCAAGATACGCAGTATTTT
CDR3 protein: CASRMEGAFQDTQYF

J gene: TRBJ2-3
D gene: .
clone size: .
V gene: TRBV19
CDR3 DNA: TGTGCCAGTAGAACTGATCAGGGGGGTGGAGATACGCAGTATTTT
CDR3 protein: CASRTDQGGGDTQYF

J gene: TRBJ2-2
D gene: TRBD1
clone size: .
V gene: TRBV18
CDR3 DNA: TGTGCCAGCTCCTCCGGGACAGGGTCGACCGGGGAGCTGTTTTTT
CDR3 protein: CASSSGTGSTGELFF

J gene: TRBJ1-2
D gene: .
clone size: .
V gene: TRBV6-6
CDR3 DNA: TGTGCCAGCATCGACGGGAACTATGGCTACACCTTC
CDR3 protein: CASIDGNYGYTF

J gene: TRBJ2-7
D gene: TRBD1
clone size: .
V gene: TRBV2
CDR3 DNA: TGTGCCAGCACCCTTCGACAGGGTACCTCGGGGGAGCAGTACTTC
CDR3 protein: CASTLRQGTSGEQYF

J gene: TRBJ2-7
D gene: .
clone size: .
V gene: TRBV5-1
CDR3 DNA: TGCGCCAGCAGCCCTACAAGGGGTAGCTCCTACGAGCAGTACTTC
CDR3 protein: CASSPTRGSSYEQYF

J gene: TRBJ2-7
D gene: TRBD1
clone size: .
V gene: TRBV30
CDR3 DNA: TGTGCCTGGGGACAGGGCGTGCGGGAGCAGTACTTC
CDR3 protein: CAWGQGVREQYF

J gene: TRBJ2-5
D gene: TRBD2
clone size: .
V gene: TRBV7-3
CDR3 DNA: TGTGCCAGCAGCTTACGGCAAAGTGGCGGGAGGGCCGGGGGAAAGACGGAGACCCAGTACTTC
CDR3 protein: CASSLRQSGGRAGGKTETQYF

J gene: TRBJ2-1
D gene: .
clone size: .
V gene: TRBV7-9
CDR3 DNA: TGTGCCAGCAGCGGGTTCAATAGCGATCCCTACAATGAGCAGTTCTTC
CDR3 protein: CASSGFNSDPYNEQFF

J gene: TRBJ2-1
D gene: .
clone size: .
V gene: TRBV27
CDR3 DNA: TGTGCCAGCAGTCCTTTGGGCAGGCCTTCGTACAATGAGCAGTTCTTC
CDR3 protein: CASSPLGRPSYNEQFF

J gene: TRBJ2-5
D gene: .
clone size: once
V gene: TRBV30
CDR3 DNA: TGTGCCTTGACAGATTTCGAGACCCAGTACTTC
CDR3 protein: CALTDFETQYF

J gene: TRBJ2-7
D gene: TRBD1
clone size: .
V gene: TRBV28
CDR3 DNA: TGTGCCAGCAGTCCCGGGACAGACTCCTACGAGCAGTACTTC
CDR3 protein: CASSPGTDSYEQYF

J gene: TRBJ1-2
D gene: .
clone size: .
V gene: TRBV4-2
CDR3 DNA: TGTGCCAGCAGCCAAGACAGGACTAACTATGGCTACACCTTC
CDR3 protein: CASSQDRTNYGYTF

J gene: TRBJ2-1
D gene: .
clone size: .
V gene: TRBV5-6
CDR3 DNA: TGTGCCAGCAACCCGTCGCGGTCCCCCGAGCAGTTCTTC
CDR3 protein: CASNPSRSPEQFF

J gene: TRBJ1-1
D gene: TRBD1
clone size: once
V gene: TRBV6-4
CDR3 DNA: TGTGCCCCGGGACAGGGAAACACTGAAGCTTTCTTT
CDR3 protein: CAPGQGNTEAFF

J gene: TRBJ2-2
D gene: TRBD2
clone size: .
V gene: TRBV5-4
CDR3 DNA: TGTGCCAGCAGCTCGGGGGGGGCCAGGCCAAACACCGGGGAGCTGTTTTTT
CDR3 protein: CASSSGGARPNTGELFF

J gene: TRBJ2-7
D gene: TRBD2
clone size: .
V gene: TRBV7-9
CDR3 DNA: TGTGCCAGCAGCTTAATAGCGGGAGTTGGGAGTTACGAGCAGTACTTC
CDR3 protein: CASSLIAGVGSYEQYF

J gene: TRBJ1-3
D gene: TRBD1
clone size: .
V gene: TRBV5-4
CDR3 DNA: TGTGCCAGCAGCTTGCCTACAGGGGGAAGGTCTGGAAACACCATATATTTT
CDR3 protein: CASSLPTGGRSGNTIYF

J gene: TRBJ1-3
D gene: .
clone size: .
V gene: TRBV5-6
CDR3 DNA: TGTGCCAGCAGCCTTGGGGGGGCGAACACCATATATTTT
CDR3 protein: CASSLGGANTIYF

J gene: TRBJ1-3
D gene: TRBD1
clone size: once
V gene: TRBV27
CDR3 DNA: TGTGCCAGCAGTAGGGACAGGCACTCTGGAAACACCATATATTTT
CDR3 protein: CASSRDRHSGNTIYF

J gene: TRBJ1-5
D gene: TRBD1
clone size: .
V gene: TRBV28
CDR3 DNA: TGTGCCAGCAGTTTCCTCGACAGGGGCGCAGATCAGCCCCAGCATTTT
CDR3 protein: CASSFLDRGADQPQHF

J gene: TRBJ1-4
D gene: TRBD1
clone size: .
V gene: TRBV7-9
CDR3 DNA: TGTGCCAGCAGCGCCGGACAGGGGGGGACTAATGAAAAACTGTTTTTT
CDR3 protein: CASSAGQGGTNEKLFF

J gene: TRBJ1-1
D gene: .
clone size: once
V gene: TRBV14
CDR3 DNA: TGTGCCAGCACCCCAGGCGGGAGGACTGAAGCTTTCTTT
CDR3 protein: CASTPGGRTEAFF

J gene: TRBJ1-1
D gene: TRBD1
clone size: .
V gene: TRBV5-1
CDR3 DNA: TGCGCCAGCAGCTCGGGACAGCTGAACACTGAAGCTTTCTTT
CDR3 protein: CASSSGQLNTEAFF

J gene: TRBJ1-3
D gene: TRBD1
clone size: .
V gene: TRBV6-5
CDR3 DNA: TGTGCCAGCAGACATGCAGGGGGAACCATATATTTT
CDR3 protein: CASRHAGGTIYF

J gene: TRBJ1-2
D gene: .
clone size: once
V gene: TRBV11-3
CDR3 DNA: TGTGCCAGCAGCGCCTTAGAAGCTAACTATGGCTACACCTTC
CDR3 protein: CASSALEANYGYTF

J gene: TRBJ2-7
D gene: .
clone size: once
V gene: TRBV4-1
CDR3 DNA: TGCGCCAGCAGCCATAGGGACACCATCTACGAGCAGTACTTC
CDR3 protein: CASSHRDTIYEQYF

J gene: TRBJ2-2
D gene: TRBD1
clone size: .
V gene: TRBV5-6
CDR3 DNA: TGTGCCAGCAGCCCTAATACAGGGGTCGACACCGGGGAGCTGTTTTTT
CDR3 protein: CASSPNTGVDTGELFF

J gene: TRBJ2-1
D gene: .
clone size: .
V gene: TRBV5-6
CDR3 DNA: TGTGCCAGCAGCTTGACCGGGGGACCTACGGCTGAGCAGTTCTTC
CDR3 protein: CASSLTGGPTAEQFF

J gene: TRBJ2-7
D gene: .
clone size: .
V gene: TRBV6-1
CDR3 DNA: TGTGCCAGCAGGAACTCCTACGAGCAGTACTTC
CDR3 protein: CASRNSYEQYF

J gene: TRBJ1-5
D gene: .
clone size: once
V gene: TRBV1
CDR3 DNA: TGCACCAGCAGCCTCCCGTCTGTAGGGGGCCTGAATCAGCCCCAGCATTTT
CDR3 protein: CTSSLPSVGGLNQPQHF

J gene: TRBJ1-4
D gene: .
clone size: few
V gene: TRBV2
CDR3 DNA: TGTGCCAGCAGGGAGGAGGGTGAAAAACTGTTTTTT
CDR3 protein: CASREEGEKLFF

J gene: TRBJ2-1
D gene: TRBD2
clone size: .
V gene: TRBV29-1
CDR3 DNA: TGCAGCGGCAATCTAGCGGGGAATGAGCAGTTCTTC
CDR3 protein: CSGNLAGNEQFF

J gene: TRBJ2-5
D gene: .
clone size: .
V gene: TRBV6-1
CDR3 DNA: TGTGCCAGCAGTGAAGTGGGGGCACAAGAGACCCAGTACTTC
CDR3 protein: CASSEVGAQETQYF

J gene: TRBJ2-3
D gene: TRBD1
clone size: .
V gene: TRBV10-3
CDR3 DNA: TGTGCCATCAGGAGGACAGGGAGCACAGATACGCAGTATTTT
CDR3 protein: CAIRRTGSTDTQYF

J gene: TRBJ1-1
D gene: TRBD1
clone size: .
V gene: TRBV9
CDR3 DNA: TGTGCCAGCAGCGTAGGGAAGACAGGGTTGGGCACTGAAGCTTTCTTT
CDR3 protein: CASSVGKTGLGTEAFF

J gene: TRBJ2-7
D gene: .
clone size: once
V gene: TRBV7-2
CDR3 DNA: TGTGCCAGCAGCTTAGTTCCGGGGAAGTCCCACGAGCAGTACTTC
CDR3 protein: CASSLVPGKSHEQYF